The 28 T cell receptor beta chains presented below share a single source sample, sequenced in a study of shared clonotypes between healthy human individuals. Produced via immunoSEQ multiplex PCR; TCRdb's table is partial and in-frame only. The repertoire holds millions of clones, 85% to 95% seen once, with 0.13% in the top ten. Material for sequencing was naive CD4+ T cells sorted from blood. The subset was: CD45RA+ positively selected. The source of these receptors is a man in his late teens or twenties in good health.

The chain recombines TRBV19 with TRBJ1-1, with TRBD1 matching over 7 bases. Germline CDR1 reads LNHDA; CDR2 reads SQIVND (reference sequence). Trimming at V came to 6 bases and at J to 1 base, leaving 5 bases not matched to a gene. The CDR3 contains 14 residues. The CDR3, as DNA: TGTGCCAGTAGGAGAGGACAGGAGAACACTGAAGCTTTCTTT. Amino acid sequence: CASRRGQENTEAFF.

The chain couples TRBV19 to TRBJ2-3; D may match TRBD1 or TRBD2 (5 bases each). This CDR3 spans 16 amino acids. Germline V gene lookup returns CDR1 LNHDA and CDR2 SQIVND (reference sequence). V was shortened by 5 bases and J by 1 base, with 16 bases between the two germline ends. The CDR3 protein is CASSPPGTIGTDTQYF. CDR3 sequence (DNA): TGTGCCAGTAGTCCGCCGGGGACCATTGGCACAGATACGCAGTATTTT.

The chain joins TRBV19 to TRBJ1-6; the match to TRBD1 covers 7 bases. Germline V gene lookup returns CDR1 LNHDA and CDR2 SQIVND (reference sequence). V was pared by 5 bases and J by 8 bases, with 9 bases of the junction left unmatched. The CDR3 is 15 residues long. DNA for the CDR3: TGTGCCAGTAGTGCTTACAGGGGCGCGTATTCACCCCTCCACTTT. Translated, it gives CASSAYRGAYSPLHF.

The rearrangement uses TRBV28 and TRBJ1-2, with a tentative D call TRBD1 (5 bases). V lost 2 bases and J lost 5, with 9 bases in between. Germline loops: CDR1 MDHEN, CDR2 SYDVKM. The CDR3 covers 13 residues. The CDR3 protein is CASSLGTEYGYTF. CDR3 coding DNA: TGTGCCAGCAGTTTAGGGACTGAGTATGGCTACACCTTC.

This chain joins TRBV5-4 and TRBJ2-3; D may correspond to TRBD1 or TRBD2 (6 bases each). The V and J ends lost 4 bases and 0 bases respectively, with 15 bases between them. From germline, CDR1 is SGHNT and CDR2 YYREEE (reference sequence). CDR3 length: 16 amino acids. In nucleotides, the CDR3 is TGTGCCAGCAGCCAAGGGGGGCCTCCTAGCACAGATACGCAGTATTTT. As protein: CASSQGGPPSTDTQYF.

This clone came up once. This sample also contains other DNA sequences that code for the same CDR3. The V gene is TRBV6-5, the J gene TRBJ2-5; possibly TRBD1 or TRBD2 for D (5 bases each). CDR3 length: 12 amino acids. The V end was cut by 6 bases, the J end by 4 bases, with 9 bases between. In germline, CDR1 is MNHEY, CDR2 SVGAGI. CDR3 loop: CASSPGRETQYF. The DNA of the CDR3 is TGTGCCAGCAGCCCGGGGCGAGAGACCCAGTACTTC.

This chain uses TRBV15 with TRBJ2-7, with 10 bases that match TRBD1. J lost 2 bases, V lost 1 base, and 8 bases had no gene match. Germline V gives CDR1 LNHNV, CDR2 YYDKDF (reference sequence). This CDR3 region has 17 residues. CDR3 sequence (DNA): TGTGCCACCAGCAGAGTTGGACAGGGGGAATTAGCCTACGAGCAGTACTTC. Translation gives CATSRVGQGELAYEQYF.

This sequence joins TRBV6-1 and TRBJ2-5, with D unclear. Germline V gives CDR1 MNHNS, CDR2 SASEGT. The CDR3 spans 14 residues. V lost 4 bases and J lost 0, with 9 bases in between. The DNA for the CDR3 is TGTGCCAGCAGTGCTACGTTGTACCAAGAGACCCAGTACTTC. It codes for CASSATLYQETQYF.

This sequence joins TRBV5-6 and TRBJ2-5, with D uncertain. The CDR3 contains 13 residues. Germline V gene sequence: CDR1 SGHDT, CDR2 YYEEEE. V was clipped by 0 bases and J by 4 bases, with 7 bases between them. DNA for the CDR3: TGTGCCAGCAGCTTGGCCGGACGAGAGACCCAGTACTTC. Protein sequence: CASSLAGRETQYF.

V and J are TRBV7-8 and TRBJ1-2; D gene uncertain. Germline values: CDR1 SGHVS, CDR2 FQNEAQ. Trimming took 1 base from V and 4 from J, leaving 13 bases between them. CDR3 length: 15 residues. Written as DNA, the CDR3 is TGTGCCAGCAGCTTAGAAAGTGAAACGGGCTATGGCTACACCTTC. Protein: CASSLESETGYGYTF. The full variable domain, rest sourced from reference TRBV7-8 and TRBJ1-2, is GAGVSQSPRYKVAKRGQDVALRCDPISGHVSLFWYQQALGQGPEFLTYFQNEAQLDKSGLPSDRFFAERPEGSVSTLKIQRTQQEDSAVYLCASSLESETGYGYTFGSGTRLTVV.

CDR3 residues: CAIGGTPSSYEQYF. DNA of the CDR3: TGTGCCATCGGCGGGACGCCAAGCTCCTACGAGCAGTACTTC. The chain is built from TRBV10-3 and TRBJ2-7; D possibly corresponds to TRBD2 (6 bases). The CDR3 is made up of 14 amino acids. Per the germline V gene, CDR1 is ENHRY and CDR2 is SYGVKD. Trimming left V 8 bases short and J 0 bases short, with 14 bases between.

This CDR3 reads CASTRGGQYEQYF. As DNA, the CDR3 is TGTGCCAGCACCCGGGGGGGGCAATACGAGCAGTACTTC. This chain links TRBV7-9 with TRBJ2-7; 8 bases fit TRBD2. This CDR3 has 13 amino acids. The V gene end was trimmed by 7 bases and the J gene end by 4 bases; junction bases not matched to a gene: 6. Germline assignment: CDR1 SEHNR and CDR2 FQNEAQ (reference sequence).

The chain employs TRBV5-1 and TRBJ2-2; 8 bases are a match to TRBD1. The V segment lost 4 bases and the J segment 3 bases; nucleotides outside the gene matches: 8. Germline V lookup: CDR1 SGHRS, CDR2 YFSETQ. CDR3 length: 16 residues. CDR3 in DNA: TGCGCCAGCAGCCACGGACAGGGCGGCTACACCGGGGAGCTGTTTTTT. Translation: CASSHGQGGYTGELFF.

On this clone: Other DNA sequences from this sample encode an identical CDR3 as well. The chain has TRBV7-9 and TRBJ1-2; 7 nucleotides match TRBD1. V gave up 3 bases and J gave up 7 bases; unmatched junction bases: 2. CDR3 length equals 12 residues. Per the germline V gene, CDR1 is SEHNR and CDR2 is FQNEAQ (reference sequence). The DNA for the CDR3 is TGTGCCAGCAGCTTGACAGGGAGTGGCTACACCTTC. It is translated as CASSLTGSGYTF. Supplemented by reference TRBV7-9 and TRBJ1-2, the full variable domain reads DTGVSQNPRHKITKRGQNVTFRCDPISEHNRLYWYRQTLGQGPEFLTYFQNEAQLEKSRLLSDRFSAERPKGSFSTLEIQRTEQGDSAMYLCASSLTGSGYTFGSGTRLTVV.

The chain combines TRBV7-2 with TRBJ2-1; 7 bases are a match to TRBD2. This CDR3 comprises 16 residues. Germline CDR1 reads SGHTA; CDR2 reads FQGNSA. J lost 4 bases, V lost 2 bases, and 8 bases had no gene match. CDR3 DNA sequence: TGTGCCAGCAGCTTATCGGCTAGCGGAAATTACAATGAGCAGTTCTTC. The encoded protein is CASSLSASGNYNEQFF.

V and J are TRBV19 and TRBJ1-2; D remains ambiguous. Looked up from germline, CDR1 is LNHDA and CDR2 is SQIVND (reference sequence). CDR3 length: 12 amino acids. Trimming removed 6 bases from V and 3 bases from J, with 8 bases in between. DNA of the CDR3: TGTGCCAGTAGCCCCATGGACTATGGCTACACCTTC. This codes for CASSPMDYGYTF.

Only a few counts were recorded for this clone. The rearrangement uses TRBV18 and TRBJ2-1; 8 bases are a match to TRBD2. J was trimmed by 9 bases and V by 5 bases; bases with no gene match: 18. Germline V lookup: CDR1 KGHSH, CDR2 LQKENI. The CDR3 is 17 amino acids. CDR3 nucleotide sequence: TGTGCCAGCTCAGAGGCCTTACGGGGGACTAGGTATTCTGAGCAGTTCTTC. This codes for CASSEALRGTRYSEQFF.

The chain carries TRBV7-8 and TRBJ1-5; no firm D call. The germline V and J ends were trimmed by 1 base and 0 bases, with 4 bases remaining between them. CDR3 size: 14 residues. The germline CDR1 and CDR2 sequences are SGHVS and FQNEAQ. The CDR3 loop reads CASSLEVSNQPQHF. The CDR3 DNA reads as TGTGCCAGCAGCTTAGAGGTTAGCAATCAGCCCCAGCATTTT.

This chain connects TRBV11-2 to TRBJ2-7; the D gene is possibly TRBD1 (6 bases). This CDR3 comprises 18 residues. The V gene lost 2 bases and the J gene lost 0 bases, with 20 bases spanning the gap. Germline loops: CDR1 SGHAT, CDR2 FQNNGV. As DNA, the CDR3 is TGTGCCAGCAGCTTACTAGGGGGACATCCGTCGAGCTCCTACGAGCAGTACTTC. Protein: CASSLLGGHPSSSYEQYF. Combining the CDR3 with reference TRBV11-2 and TRBJ2-7 gives the whole variable domain EAGVAQSPRYKIIEKRQSVAFWCNPISGHATLYWYQQILGQGPKLLIQFQNNGVVDDSQLPKDRFSAERLKGVDSTLKIQPAKLEDSAVYLCASSLLGGHPSSSYEQYFGPGTRLTVT.

The chain carries TRBV2 and TRBJ2-7; 9 bases are a match to TRBD1. CDR3 size: 13 residues. Germline V lookup: CDR1 SNHLY, CDR2 FYNNEI. The V and J ends lost 4 bases and 7 bases, in that order; junction bases with no gene match: 5. The CDR3: CASSGGTGIEQYF. In DNA form, the CDR3 reads TGTGCCAGCAGTGGGGGGACAGGGATTGAGCAGTACTTC.

Notes on this clone: At the DNA level, this CDR3 is encoded by other sequences in the same sample as well. The V and J genes are TRBV28 and TRBJ2-7; TRBD2 agrees at 7 bases. The CDR3 length is 14 residues. Germline-derived CDR1 and CDR2 are MDHEN and SYDVKM. The ends lost 3 bases at V and 3 bases at J; junction bases unmatched: 5. The CDR3 DNA reads as TGTGCCAGCAGTTTGAGTCGGGGGGACTACGAGCAGTACTTC. Protein: CASSLSRGDYEQYF.

V and J are TRBV6-4 and TRBJ1-1, with 7 bases that match TRBD1. The germline gives CDR1 MRHNA, CDR2 SNTAGT. The length of the CDR3 is 15 residues. J gave up 0 bases and V 5 bases, and 6 bases lay outside the gene matches. CDR3 nucleotide sequence: TGTGCCAGCAGTCGGGACAGCCATTTGAACACTGAAGCTTTCTTT. Its translation: CASSRDSHLNTEAFF.

This chain connects TRBV18 to TRBJ2-7, with TRBD2 identical over 8 bases. V dropped 0 bases and J dropped 2; count of bases not matched to a gene: 6. The CDR3 runs to 16 residues. From germline, CDR1 is KGHSH and CDR2 LQKENI. CDR3: CASSPPRTSYTYEQYF. Here the CDR3 DNA reads TGTGCCAGCTCACCACCGCGGACTAGCTATACCTACGAGCAGTACTTC.

This rearrangement joins TRBV10-3 to TRBJ1-1, with D hard to call. The CDR3 spans 13 residues. Germline V lookup: CDR1 ENHRY, CDR2 SYGVKD. The V and J ends lost 4 bases and 1 base respectively, with 7 bases between them. CDR3 protein: CAISGRPNTEAFF. In DNA, the CDR3 is TGTGCCATCAGTGGTCGGCCGAACACTGAAGCTTTCTTT.

J is TRBJ2-7 and V is TRBV2, with 8 bases fitting TRBD1. The germline CDR1 and CDR2 sequences are SNHLY and FYNNEI. The CDR3 loop spans 15 amino acids. After removal of 7 bases from V and 3 bases from J, the junction contained 11 bases not matched to a gene. The CDR3 bases are TGTGCCAGCACCCTCGGTGGGACAGGATTCTACGAGCAGTACTTC. This encodes CASTLGGTGFYEQYF.

This chain uses TRBV9 with TRBJ2-1; D remains ambiguous. Germline assignment: CDR1 SGDLS and CDR2 YYNGEE. V shed 0 bases and J shed 5 bases, with 9 bases lying between them. This CDR3 contains 14 residues. The DNA of the CDR3 is TGTGCCAGCAGCGTAGAGTACTGGGACAATGAGCAGTTCTTC. Its protein is CASSVEYWDNEQFF.

V is TRBV15 and J is TRBJ1-2, with D uncertain. V lost 5 bases and J 1 base, leaving 5 bases between the germline ends. Germline V gives CDR1 LNHNV, CDR2 YYDKDF (reference sequence). This CDR3 spans 12 amino acids. The CDR3 region has the DNA TGTGCCACCAGCGGTCTTAACTATGGCTACACCTTC. Translation gives CATSGLNYGYTF.

The gene calls are TRBV19 and TRBJ2-7; tentatively, D is TRBD2 (5 bases). The CDR3 extends over 14 amino acids. Germline CDR1 LNHDA, CDR2 SQIVND (reference sequence). V was shortened by 5 bases and J by 2 bases, with 13 bases between the two germline ends. The CDR3 loop reads CASSDLAPPYEQYF. The CDR3 DNA reads as TGTGCCAGTAGTGACCTAGCCCCCCCCTACGAGCAGTACTTC.